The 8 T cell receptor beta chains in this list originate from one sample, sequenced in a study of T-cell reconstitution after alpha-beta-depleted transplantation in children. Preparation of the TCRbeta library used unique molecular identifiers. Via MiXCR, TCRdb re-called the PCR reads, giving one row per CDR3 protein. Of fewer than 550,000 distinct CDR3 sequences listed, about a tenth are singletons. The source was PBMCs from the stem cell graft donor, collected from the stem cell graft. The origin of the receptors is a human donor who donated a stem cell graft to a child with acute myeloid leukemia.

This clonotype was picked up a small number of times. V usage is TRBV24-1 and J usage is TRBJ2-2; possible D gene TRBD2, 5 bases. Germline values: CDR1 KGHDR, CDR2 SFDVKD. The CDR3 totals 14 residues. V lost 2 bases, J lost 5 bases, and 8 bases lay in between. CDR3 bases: TGTGCCACCAGTGATTCCGGAGGAACCGGGGAGCTGTTTTTT. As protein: CATSDSGGTGELFF.

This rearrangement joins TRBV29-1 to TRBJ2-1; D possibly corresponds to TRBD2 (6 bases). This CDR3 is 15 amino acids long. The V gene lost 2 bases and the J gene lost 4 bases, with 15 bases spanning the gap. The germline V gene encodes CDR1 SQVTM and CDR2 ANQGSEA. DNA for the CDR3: TGCAGCGTTGAAAGTTGGCTAGCGCCTTACAATGAGCAGTTCTTC. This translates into CSVESWLAPYNEQFF.

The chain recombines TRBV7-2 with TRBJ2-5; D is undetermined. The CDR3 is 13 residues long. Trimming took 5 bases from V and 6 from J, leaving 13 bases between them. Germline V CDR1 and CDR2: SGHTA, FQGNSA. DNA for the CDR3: TGTGCCAGCAGCCGCGGAACTAAAAAGACCCAGTACTTC. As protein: CASSRGTKKTQYF.

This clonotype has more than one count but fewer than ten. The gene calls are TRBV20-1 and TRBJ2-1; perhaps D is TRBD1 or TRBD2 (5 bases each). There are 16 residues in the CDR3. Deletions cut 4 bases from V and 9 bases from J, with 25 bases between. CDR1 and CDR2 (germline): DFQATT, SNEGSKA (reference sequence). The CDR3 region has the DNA TGCAGTGCTACCCCCGGGATGGGGGTCCACCTGAGTGAGCAGTTCTTC. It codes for CSATPGMGVHLSEQFF.

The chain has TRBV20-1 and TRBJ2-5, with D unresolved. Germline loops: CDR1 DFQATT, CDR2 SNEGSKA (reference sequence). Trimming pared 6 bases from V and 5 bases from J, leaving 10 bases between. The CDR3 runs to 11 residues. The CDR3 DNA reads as TGCAGTGCAATAACGTGGGAGACCCAGTACTTC. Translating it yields CSAITWETQYF.

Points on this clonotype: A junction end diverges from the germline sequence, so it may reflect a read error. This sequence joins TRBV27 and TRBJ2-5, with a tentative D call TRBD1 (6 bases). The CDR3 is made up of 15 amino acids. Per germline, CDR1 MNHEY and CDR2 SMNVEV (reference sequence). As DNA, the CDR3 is TGTGCCAGCAGGCTCAGGACAGAGTACCACGAGACCCAGTACTTC. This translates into CASRLRTEYHETQYF.

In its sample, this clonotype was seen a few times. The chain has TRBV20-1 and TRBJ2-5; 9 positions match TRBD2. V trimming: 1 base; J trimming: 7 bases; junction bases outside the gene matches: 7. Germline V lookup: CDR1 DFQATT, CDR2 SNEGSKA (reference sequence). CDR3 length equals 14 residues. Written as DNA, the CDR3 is TGCAGTGCTAGAGGGCGGGGGGGCTTCTGGACCCAGTACTTC. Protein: CSARGRGGFWTQYF.

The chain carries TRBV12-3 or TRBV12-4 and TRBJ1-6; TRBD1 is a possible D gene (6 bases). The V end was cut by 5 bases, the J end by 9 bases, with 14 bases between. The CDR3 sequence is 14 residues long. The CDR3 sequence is CASSMDSGASPLHF. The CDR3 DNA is TGTGCCAGCAGTATGGACTCGGGGGCTTCACCCCTCCACTTT.